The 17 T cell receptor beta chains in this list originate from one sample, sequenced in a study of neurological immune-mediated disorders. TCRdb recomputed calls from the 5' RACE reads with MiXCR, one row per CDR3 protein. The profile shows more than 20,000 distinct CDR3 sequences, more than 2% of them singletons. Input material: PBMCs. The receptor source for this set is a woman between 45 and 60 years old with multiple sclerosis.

CDR3 sequence: CSANREIAEGYTF. The CDR3 DNA sequence: TGCAGTGCTAACCGGGAAATCGCGGAAGGCTACACCTTC. The chain recombines TRBV20-1 with TRBJ1-2; D is unclear. CDR3 length: 13 residues. CDR1 and CDR2 (germline): DFQATT, SNEGSKA (reference sequence). V lost 4 bases and J 8 bases, leaving 17 bases between the germline ends.

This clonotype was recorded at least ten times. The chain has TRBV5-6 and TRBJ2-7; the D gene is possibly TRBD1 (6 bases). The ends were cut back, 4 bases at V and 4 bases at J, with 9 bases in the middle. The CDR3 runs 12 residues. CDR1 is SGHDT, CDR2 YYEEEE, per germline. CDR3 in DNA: TGTGCCAGCAGCCTCCAGGGGTACGAGCAGTACTTC. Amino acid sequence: CASSLQGYEQYF.

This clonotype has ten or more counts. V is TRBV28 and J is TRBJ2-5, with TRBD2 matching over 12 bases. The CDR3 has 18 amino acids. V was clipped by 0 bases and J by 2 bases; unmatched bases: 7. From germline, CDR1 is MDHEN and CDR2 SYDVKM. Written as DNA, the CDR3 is TGTGCCAGCAGTTTATGGCCTGCGCTAGCGGGGGGGCAAGAGACCCAGTACTTC. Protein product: CASSLWPALAGGQETQYF.

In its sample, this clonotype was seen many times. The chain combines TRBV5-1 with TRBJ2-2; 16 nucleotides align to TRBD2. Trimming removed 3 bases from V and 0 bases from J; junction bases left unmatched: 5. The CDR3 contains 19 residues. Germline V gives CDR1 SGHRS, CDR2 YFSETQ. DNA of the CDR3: TGCGCCAGCAGCTCCGGGACTAGCGGGGGGGCCTCGAACACCGGGGAGCTGTTTTTT. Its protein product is CASSSGTSGGASNTGELFF.

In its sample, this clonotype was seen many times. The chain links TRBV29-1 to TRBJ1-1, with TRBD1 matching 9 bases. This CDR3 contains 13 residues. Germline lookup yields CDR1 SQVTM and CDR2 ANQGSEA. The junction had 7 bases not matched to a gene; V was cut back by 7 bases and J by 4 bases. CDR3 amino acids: CSAVGQGVTEAFF. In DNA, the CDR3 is TGCAGCGCTGTGGGACAGGGTGTCACTGAAGCTTTCTTT.

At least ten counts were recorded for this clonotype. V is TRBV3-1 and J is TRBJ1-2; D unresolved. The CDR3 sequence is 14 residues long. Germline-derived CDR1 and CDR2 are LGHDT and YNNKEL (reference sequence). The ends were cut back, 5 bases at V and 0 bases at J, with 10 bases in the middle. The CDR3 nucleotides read TGTGCCAGCAGCTCCACCCAGACTAACTATGGCTACACCTTC. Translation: CASSSTQTNYGYTF. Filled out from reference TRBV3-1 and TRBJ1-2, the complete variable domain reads DTAVSQTPKYLVTQMGNDKSIKCEQNLGHDTMYWYKQDSKKFLKIMFSYNNKELIINETVPNRFSPKSPDKAHLNLHINSLELGDSAVYFCASSSTQTNYGYTFGSGTRLTVV.

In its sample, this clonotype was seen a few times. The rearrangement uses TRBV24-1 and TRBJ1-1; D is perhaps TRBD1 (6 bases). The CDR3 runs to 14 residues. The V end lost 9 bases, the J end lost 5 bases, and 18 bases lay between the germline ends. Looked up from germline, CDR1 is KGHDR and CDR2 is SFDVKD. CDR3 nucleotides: TGTGCCACCCGAGGGGGGGGAACGTGGACTGAAGCTTTCTTT. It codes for CATRGGGTWTEAFF.

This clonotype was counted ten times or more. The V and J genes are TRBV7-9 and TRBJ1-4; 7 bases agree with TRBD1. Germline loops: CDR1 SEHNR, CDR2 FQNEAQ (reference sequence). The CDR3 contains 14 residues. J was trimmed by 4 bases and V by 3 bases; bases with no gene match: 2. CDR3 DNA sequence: TGTGCCAGCAGCTTTGGGACAGTTAATGAAAAACTGTTTTTT. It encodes CASSFGTVNEKLFF.

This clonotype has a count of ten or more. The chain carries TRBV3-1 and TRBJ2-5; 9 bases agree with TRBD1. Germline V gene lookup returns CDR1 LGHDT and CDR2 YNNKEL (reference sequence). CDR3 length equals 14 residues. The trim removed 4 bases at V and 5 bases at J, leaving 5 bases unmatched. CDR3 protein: CASSLQGAGETQYF. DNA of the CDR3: TGTGCCAGCAGCCTACAGGGGGCAGGGGAGACCCAGTACTTC.

CDR3 bases: TGTGCCAGCAGCTTAGATTCGATCAATGAGCAGTTCTTC. It specifies CASSLDSINEQFF. The V and J genes are TRBV11-3 and TRBJ2-1; D ambiguous. This CDR3 region has 13 residues. Germline V gene lookup returns CDR1 SGHNT and CDR2 YENEEA. V lost 0 bases and J 6 bases, leaving 6 bases between the germline ends.

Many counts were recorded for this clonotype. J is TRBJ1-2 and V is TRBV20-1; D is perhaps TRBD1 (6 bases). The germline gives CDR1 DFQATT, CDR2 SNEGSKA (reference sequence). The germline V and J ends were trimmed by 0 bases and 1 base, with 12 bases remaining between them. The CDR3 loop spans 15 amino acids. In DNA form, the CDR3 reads TGCAGTGCTAGAGATGGGACACTCTTTAACTATGGCTACACCTTC. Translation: CSARDGTLFNYGYTF.

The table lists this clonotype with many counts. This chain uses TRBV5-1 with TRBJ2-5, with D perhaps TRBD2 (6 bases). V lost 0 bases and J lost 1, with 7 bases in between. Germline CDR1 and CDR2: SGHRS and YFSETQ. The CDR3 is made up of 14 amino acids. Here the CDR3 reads CASSLAGAQETQYF. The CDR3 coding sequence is TGCGCCAGCAGCTTGGCGGGAGCCCAAGAGACCCAGTACTTC.

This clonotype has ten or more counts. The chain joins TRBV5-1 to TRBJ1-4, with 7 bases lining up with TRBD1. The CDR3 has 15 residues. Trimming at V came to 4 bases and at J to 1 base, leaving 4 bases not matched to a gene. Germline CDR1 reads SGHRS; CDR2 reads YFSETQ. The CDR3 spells CASSVNRGTNEKLFF. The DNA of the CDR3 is TGCGCCAGCAGCGTAAACAGGGGAACTAATGAAAAACTGTTTTTT.

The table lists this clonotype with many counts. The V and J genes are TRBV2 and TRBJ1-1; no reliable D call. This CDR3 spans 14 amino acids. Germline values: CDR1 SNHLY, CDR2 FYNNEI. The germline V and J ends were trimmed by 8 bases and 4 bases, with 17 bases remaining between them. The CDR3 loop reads CASSKVGLSTEAFF. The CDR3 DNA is TGTGCCAGCTCCAAAGTTGGGTTGAGCACTGAAGCTTTCTTT. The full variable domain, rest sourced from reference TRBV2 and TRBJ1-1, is EPEVTQTPSHQVTQMGQEVILRCVPISNHLYFYWYRQILGQKVEFLVSFYNNEISEKSEIFDDQFSVERPDGSNFTLKIRSTKLEDSAMYFCASSKVGLSTEAFFGQGTRLTVV.

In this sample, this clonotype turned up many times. As DNA, the CDR3 is TGTGCCAGCAGTTACGGGTTCGTTAGCGGGTACAATGAGCAGTTCTTC. As protein: CASSYGFVSGYNEQFF. The chain employs TRBV6-5 and TRBJ2-1; 7 bases match TRBD2. The CDR3 is made up of 16 amino acids. With V trimmed by 2 bases and J by 4 bases, 8 bases remained unmatched. CDR1 and CDR2 (germline): MNHEY, SVGAGI.

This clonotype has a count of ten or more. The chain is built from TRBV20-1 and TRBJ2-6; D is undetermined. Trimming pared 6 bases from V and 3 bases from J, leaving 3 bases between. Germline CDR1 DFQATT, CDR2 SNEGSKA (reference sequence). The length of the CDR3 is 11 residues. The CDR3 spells CSAIGANVLTF. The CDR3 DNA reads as TGCAGTGCAATTGGGGCCAACGTCCTGACTTTC.

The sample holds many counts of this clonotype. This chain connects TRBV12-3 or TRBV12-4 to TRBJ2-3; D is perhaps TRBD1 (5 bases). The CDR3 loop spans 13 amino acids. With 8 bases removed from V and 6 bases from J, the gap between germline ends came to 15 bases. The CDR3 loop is CASDEGAGDTQYF. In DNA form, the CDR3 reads TGTGCCAGCGACGAAGGGGCAGGGGATACGCAGTATTTT.